The T cell receptor beta chain described here comes from a study of glioma-infiltrating T cells after dendritic cell vaccination. CDR1 is MNHNY and CDR2 is SVGAGI in the germline V gene (reference sequence). This CDR3 comprises 13 residues. Trimming removed 8 bases from V and 7 bases from J; junction bases left unmatched: 5. TCRB CDR3 was amplified from 2 ug genomic DNA or less. Produced via immunoSEQ multiplex PCR; TCRdb's table is partial and in-frame only. The sample carries roughly 100,000 clones, 81% recorded once. This clonotype was sampled from a human donor with glioblastoma. Sequenced material: blood, taken before dendritic cell vaccination. The rearrangement links TRBV6-6 to TRBJ1-6; 7 bases align to TRBD1. The CDR3 nucleotides are TGTGCCAGCGTTACAGGGGCGAATTCACCCCTCCACTTT. Residues: CASVTGANSPLHF.